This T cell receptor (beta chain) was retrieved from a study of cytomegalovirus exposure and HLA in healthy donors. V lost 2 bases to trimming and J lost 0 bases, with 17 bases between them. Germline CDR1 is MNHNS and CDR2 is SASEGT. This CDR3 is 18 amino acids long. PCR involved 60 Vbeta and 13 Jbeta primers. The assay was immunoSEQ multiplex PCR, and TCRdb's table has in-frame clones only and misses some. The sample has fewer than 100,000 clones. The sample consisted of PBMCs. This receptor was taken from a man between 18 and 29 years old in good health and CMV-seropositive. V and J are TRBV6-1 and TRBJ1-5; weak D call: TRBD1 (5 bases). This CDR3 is CASSELLWGGSSNQPQHF. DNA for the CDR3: TGTGCCAGCAGTGAACTTCTGTGGGGGGGGTCTAGCAATCAGCCCCAGCATTTT.